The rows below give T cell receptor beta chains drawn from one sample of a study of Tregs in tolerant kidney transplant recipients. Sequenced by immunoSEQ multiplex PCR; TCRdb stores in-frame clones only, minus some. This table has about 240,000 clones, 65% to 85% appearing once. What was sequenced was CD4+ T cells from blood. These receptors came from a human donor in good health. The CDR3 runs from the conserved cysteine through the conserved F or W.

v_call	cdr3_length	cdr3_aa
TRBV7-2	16	CASSLQLLGGTDTQYF
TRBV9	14	CASSVSGGADTQYF
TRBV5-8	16	CASSLGTGVYNSPLHF
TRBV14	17	CASSQVYGTGDGDTQYF
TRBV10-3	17	CAISESQVGGRLDTQYF
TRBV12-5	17	CASGILQGKGLSGRYTF
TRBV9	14	CASSPQSGRTEAFF
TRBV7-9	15	CASSLGQGGNYGYTF
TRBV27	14	CASSLLSSEDGYTF
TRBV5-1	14	CASTRQPGDTEAFF
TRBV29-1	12	CSVERGTRLAFF
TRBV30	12	CAWSVLLHEQYF
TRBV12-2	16	CASRYAGQGVYNEQFF
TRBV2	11	CAAGGQDIQYF
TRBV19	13	CASRPQGMETQYF
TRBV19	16	CASSPPGTGVNEKLFF
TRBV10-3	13	CAISDRPNTEAFF
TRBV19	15	CASSIVATPSYEQYF
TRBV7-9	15	CASSLEVSGSYEQFF
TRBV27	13	CASSSQFQETQYF